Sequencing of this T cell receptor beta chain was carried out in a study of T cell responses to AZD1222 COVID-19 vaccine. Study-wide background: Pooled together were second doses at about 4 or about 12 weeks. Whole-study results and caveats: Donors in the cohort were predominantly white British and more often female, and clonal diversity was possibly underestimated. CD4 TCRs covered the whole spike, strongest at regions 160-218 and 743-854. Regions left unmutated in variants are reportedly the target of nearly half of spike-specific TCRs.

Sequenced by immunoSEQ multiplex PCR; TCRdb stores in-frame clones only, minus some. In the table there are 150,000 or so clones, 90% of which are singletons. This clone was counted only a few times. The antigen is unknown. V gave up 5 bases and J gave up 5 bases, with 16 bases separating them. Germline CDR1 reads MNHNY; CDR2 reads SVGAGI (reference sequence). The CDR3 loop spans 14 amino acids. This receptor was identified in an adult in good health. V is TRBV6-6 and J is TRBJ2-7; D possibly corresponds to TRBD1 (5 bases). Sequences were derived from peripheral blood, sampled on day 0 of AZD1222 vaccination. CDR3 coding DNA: TGTGCCAGCAGTACGCGAACGGACACCCACGAGCAGTACTTC. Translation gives CASSTRTDTHEQYF.